The sequence of this T cell receptor beta chain was determined in a study of blood T cell repertoires in COVID-19. The wider study: Samples came from the United States, Italy and Spain, spanning acute and convalescent COVID-19. T cells, B-cell-depleted T cells, or PBMCs provided the cDNA or gDNA that served as material.

This CDR3 has 13 amino acids. Trimming removed 7 bases at V and 0 bases at J, with 10 bases between. Germline V gives CDR1 MNHEY, CDR2 SMNVEV (reference sequence). Per the study methods: Nucleated cell number was recorded as an estimate derived from reference gene primer amplification. Assay used: immunoSEQ multiplex PCR; TCRdb lists only in-frame clones, some missing. The V and J calls and clone size were taken over from that table, and D and trimming were inferred from the DNA. The sample lists roughly 150,000 clones, about 83% seen once, with 5% to 6% in the top ten. This sequence originates from a human donor in a cohort sampled during active COVID-19. The source material was peripheral blood. The chain employs TRBV27 and TRBJ2-7; no definite D call. The CDR3 reads CASKQILSYEQYF. In DNA form, the CDR3 reads TGTGCCAGCAAACAGATTCTCTCCTACGAGCAGTACTTC.